This passage covers 12 T cell receptor beta chains from one sample sequenced in a study of cytomegalovirus exposure and HLA in healthy donors. It was with 60 Vbeta and 13 Jbeta primers that the PCR ran. Data came from immunoSEQ multiplex PCR; TCRdb stores just in-frame clones and leaves some out. The sample carries tens of thousands of clones, roughly two thirds recorded once. Sequencing used PBMCs. All receptors derive from a man between 60 and 75 years old in good health and CMV-seropositive.

This sequence joins TRBV30 and TRBJ1-3; D gene ambiguous. The V gene's germline CDR1 is GTSNPN and CDR2 SVGIG (reference sequence). Between the trimmed V and J ends, which lost 1 base and 0 bases, there was a span of 4 bases. The CDR3 has 13 residues. CDR3 in DNA: TGTGCCTGGAGTGCTAGCTCTGGAAACACCATATATTTT. The encoded protein is CAWSASSGNTIYF.

The V call is TRBV28, the J call TRBJ1-1, with D unclear. CDR1 MDHEN and CDR2 SYDVKM come from the germline V gene. The CDR3 is made up of 14 amino acids. V was cut by 7 bases and J by 0 bases, with 12 bases left in between. The CDR3 coding sequence is TGTGCCAGCACTGTCCTAACCTTGAACACTGAAGCTTTCTTT. Translation: CASTVLTLNTEAFF.

The CDR3 here is CASSLNFGGAKTGELFF. DNA of the CDR3: TGTGCCAGCAGCTTAAACTTCGGGGGAGCAAAAACCGGGGAGCTGTTTTTT. V usage is TRBV7-7 and J usage is TRBJ2-2; TRBD2 might be the D (6 bases). Germline V CDR1 and CDR2: SSHAT, FNYEAQ (reference sequence). The CDR3 totals 17 residues. With 2 bases removed from V and 5 bases from J, the gap between germline ends came to 18 bases.

The V and J genes are TRBV21-1 and TRBJ1-1; TRBD1 is the table's D call and was not checked against the DNA. TRBV21-1 has pseudogene status. This CDR3 spans 15 amino acids. The CDR3 is CASSKASRGNTEAFF. For the CDR3, the DNA is TGTGCCAGCAGCAAAGCGAGCAGGGGGAACACTGAAGCTTTCTTT.

The gene calls are TRBV7-9 and TRBJ2-1; 9 nucleotides align to TRBD1. There are 14 residues in the CDR3. V lost 7 bases and J lost 4; bases outside the gene matches: 5. Germline V gives CDR1 SEHNR, CDR2 FQNEAQ (reference sequence). CDR3 sequence reads: CASILGQGYNEQFF. The CDR3 coding sequence is TGTGCCAGCATCCTGGGACAGGGATACAATGAGCAGTTCTTC. The variable domain in full, with the rest retrieved from reference TRBV7-9 and TRBJ2-1, is DTGVSQNPRHKITKRGQNVTFRCDPISEHNRLYWYRQTLGQGPEFLTYFQNEAQLEKSRLLSDRFSAERPKGSFSTLEIQRTEQGDSAMYLCASILGQGYNEQFFGPGTRLTVL.

The V call is TRBV4-3, the J call TRBJ1-4; D is undetermined. Germline V gene data show CDR1 as LGHNA and CDR2 as YSLEER. The CDR3 loop spans 15 amino acids. V lost 4 bases to trimming and J lost 7 bases, with 16 bases between them. The CDR3 nucleotides read TGCGCCAGCAGCCCGTCGAAGCTCGCGGCTGAAAAACTGTTTTTT. Translation gives CASSPSKLAAEKLFF.

V is TRBV30 and J is TRBJ2-1, with D possibly TRBD2 on 5 matching bases. In germline, CDR1 is GTSNPN, CDR2 SVGIG (reference sequence). V lost 2 bases and J 1 base, leaving 12 bases between the germline ends. The CDR3 is 15 residues long. The CDR3 reads CAWSIGGESYNEQFF. CDR3 DNA: TGTGCCTGGAGTATTGGTGGGGAGTCCTACAATGAGCAGTTCTTC.

V and J are TRBV7-2 and TRBJ1-1; TRBD1 might be the D (5 bases). The CDR3 consists of 14 residues. V was pared by 7 bases and J by 8 bases, with 20 bases between. CDR1 and CDR2 (germline): SGHTA, FQGNSA. The CDR3 DNA follows: TGTGCCAGCACCCCTGGGGCTACCGTAACCGAAGCTTTCTTT. Protein product: CASTPGATVTEAFF.

V and J are TRBV28 and TRBJ1-2, with 8 positions matching TRBD1. CDR1 and CDR2 from the germline V gene are MDHEN and SYDVKM. After removal of 5 bases from V and 6 bases from J, the junction contained 14 bases not matched to a gene. The CDR3 length is 16 residues. The CDR3 here is CASSLLLRTGNNGYTF. For the CDR3, the DNA is TGTGCCAGCAGTCTTTTACTACGGACAGGGAATAATGGCTACACCTTC.

This clone was counted once. The chain carries TRBV18 and TRBJ1-1, with D tentatively TRBD1 (6 bases). Germline assignment: CDR1 KGHSH and CDR2 LQKENI. Trimming cost V 6 bases and J 1 base, with 9 bases left between them. The CDR3 is 13 residues long. The CDR3, as DNA: TGTGCCAGCTCTACAGGGAGGAACACTGAAGCTTTCTTT. This translates into CASSTGRNTEAFF.

V gene TRBV2 combines with J gene TRBJ1-2, with D unresolved. Per the germline V gene, CDR1 is SNHLY and CDR2 is FYNNEI. Trimming shortened V by 1 base and J by 3 bases, and 9 bases separated the two germline ends. The CDR3 consists of 14 residues. This CDR3 is CASSEEAGYYGYTF. The CDR3 coding sequence is TGTGCCAGCAGTGAAGAGGCAGGCTACTATGGCTACACCTTC.

The chain joins TRBV7-9 to TRBJ2-7; 10 nucleotides line up with TRBD2. Looked up from germline, CDR1 is SEHNR and CDR2 is FQNEAQ (reference sequence). The CDR3 is 15 amino acids. Germline trimming cut 0 bases from V and 5 bases from J; bases unmatched to any gene: 4. The CDR3 sequence: CASSLAPSGSNEQYF. The CDR3 bases are TGTGCCAGCAGCTTAGCGCCTAGCGGGAGCAACGAGCAGTACTTC.